Below are 28 T cell receptor beta chains sequenced from a single sample in a study of shared clonotypes between healthy human individuals. The assay was immunoSEQ multiplex PCR, and TCRdb's table has in-frame clones only and misses some. The sample lists 950,000 to 1,300,000 clones, about 74% occurring once. The sequenced sample consisted of memory CD4+ T cells sorted from blood. The subset here: CD45RA-negative fraction. The receptor source for this set is a man younger than 35 in good health.

V and J are TRBV15 and TRBJ2-1; TRBD2 matches at 8 bases. The CDR3 consists of 16 residues. J gave up 8 bases and V 1 base, and 10 bases lay outside the gene matches. Germline CDR1 LNHNV, CDR2 YYDKDF (reference sequence). The CDR3 region is CATSRASRGARDEQFF. CDR3 coding DNA: TGTGCCACCAGCAGAGCCTCGCGGGGGGCGCGTGATGAGCAGTTCTTC.

As for this clone: Within the sample, other DNA sequences also encode this same CDR3. The CDR3 nucleotides are TGTGCCAGCAGTCCCCGGGGCCGTAATCAGCCCCAGCATTTT. Protein product: CASSPRGRNQPQHF. V and J are TRBV6-5 and TRBJ1-5; D perhaps matches TRBD1 (5 bases). Between the trimmed V and J ends, which lost 5 bases and 4 bases, there was a span of 12 bases. CDR1 is MNHEY and CDR2 is SVGAGI in the germline V gene. The CDR3 totals 14 residues.

This clone was observed a handful of times. This chain uses TRBV15 with TRBJ1-1; D remains unclear. Trimming took 0 bases from V and 4 from J, leaving 9 bases between them. Germline V gene lookup returns CDR1 LNHNV and CDR2 YYDKDF (reference sequence). This CDR3 has 14 residues. The CDR3 protein is CATSRDYVATEAFF. CDR3 coding DNA: TGTGCCACCAGCAGAGATTACGTAGCCACTGAAGCTTTCTTT.

This clone is a singleton in its sample. This chain joins TRBV4-3 and TRBJ2-1; D is possibly TRBD1 (6 bases). Germline lookup yields CDR1 LGHNA and CDR2 YSLEER. This CDR3 comprises 20 residues. V lost 1 base to trimming and J lost 1 base, with 23 bases between them. Here the CDR3 DNA reads TGCGCCAGCAGCCAAGTTGCCCACAGCCAGGGAAGGGGGTCCTACAATGAGCAGTTCTTC. Translating it yields CASSQVAHSQGRGSYNEQFF.

The rearrangement links TRBV11-2 to TRBJ1-2; D not certain. Per germline, CDR1 SGHAT and CDR2 FQNNGV. V was clipped by 5 bases and J by 2 bases, with 12 bases between them. This CDR3 is built from 14 residues. In DNA, the CDR3 is TGTGCCAGCAGCCCGAGACAAATCAACTATGGCTACACCTTC. This sequence encodes CASSPRQINYGYTF.

V and J are TRBV10-3 and TRBJ2-5; D is uncertain. Trimming took 2 bases from V and 5 from J, leaving 15 bases between them. This CDR3 contains 15 residues. CDR1 and CDR2 (germline): ENHRY, SYGVKD. The CDR3, as DNA: TGTGCCATCAGTGAGGGTAATAAGGTCGGGGAGACCCAGTACTTC. It yields the protein CAISEGNKVGETQYF.

A remark on this clone: An end of the junction does not agree with germline; a read error may underlie this. The CDR3 region has the DNA TGTGCCAGTAGTACCCGACAGGGGGCTGGCTACGGGCAGTACTTC. Protein: CASSTRQGAGYGQYF. This chain connects TRBV19 to TRBJ2-7; 10 positions agree with TRBD1. The CDR3 is 15 amino acids. Looked up from germline, CDR1 is LNHDA and CDR2 is SQIVND (reference sequence).

The table lists this clone with many counts. The J gene is TRBJ2-7, the V gene TRBV10-1, with 7 bases fitting TRBD2. Germline V lookup: CDR1 WNHNN, CDR2 SYGVQD (reference sequence). V was clipped by 0 bases and J by 5 bases; unmatched bases: 10. This CDR3 contains 16 residues. CDR3: CASSESVAGGNDEQYF. The DNA for the CDR3 is TGCGCCAGCAGTGAGTCGGTAGCGGGCGGGAACGACGAGCAGTACTTC.

This sequence joins TRBV5-6 and TRBJ1-6; 9 bases align to TRBD1. From germline, CDR1 is SGHDT and CDR2 YYEEEE. V was clipped by 4 bases and J by 7 bases; unmatched bases: 6. This CDR3 comprises 15 residues. CDR3 amino acids: CASSGGGTGNSPLHF. The CDR3 nucleotides read TGTGCCAGCAGCGGGGGTGGGACAGGGAATTCACCCCTCCACTTT.

The chain employs TRBV19 and TRBJ2-6; possible D gene TRBD2, 6 bases. CDR1 LNHDA and CDR2 SQIVND come from the germline V gene (reference sequence). The CDR3 is 16 amino acids. V was clipped by 1 base and J by 2 bases, with 9 bases between them. The CDR3 DNA follows: TGTGCCAGTAGTATAGGCCCGGGGGCTGGGGCCAACGTCCTGACTTTC. Residues: CASSIGPGAGANVLTF.

This rearrangement joins TRBV11-2 to TRBJ1-1; D possibly corresponds to TRBD1 (5 bases). V was cut by 7 bases and J by 1 base, with 10 bases left in between. Germline V CDR1 and CDR2: SGHAT, FQNNGV. The CDR3 totals 13 residues. CDR3 bases: TGTGCCAGCATCCCGGGGGGGAACACTGAAGCTTTCTTT. Residues: CASIPGGNTEAFF.

This chain joins TRBV5-1 and TRBJ2-3; D possibly corresponds to TRBD2 (7 bases). The ends were cut back, 3 bases at V and 5 bases at J, with 19 bases in the middle. The CDR3 contains 16 residues. In germline, CDR1 is SGHRS, CDR2 YFSETQ. This chain's CDR3 is CASSYAGAGARDTQYF. CDR3 coding DNA: TGCGCCAGCAGCTACGCGGGGGCGGGAGCTAGAGATACGCAGTATTTT.

About this clone itself: A read error may produce the germline difference seen at one junction end. The chain recombines TRBV7-7 with TRBJ2-3; TRBD2 agrees at 10 bases. This CDR3 has 15 amino acids. Germline V lookup: CDR1 SSHAT, CDR2 FNYEAQ (reference sequence). The CDR3 region has the DNA TGTGCTAGCAGCCAAGGGACTAGCGGCACAGATACGCAGTATTTT. Translating it yields CASSQGTSGTDTQYF. Together with reference TRBV7-7 and TRBJ2-3, the CDR3 gives the full variable domain: GAGVSQSPRYKVTKRGQDVTLRCDPISSHATLYWYQQALGQGPEFLTYFNYEAQPDKSGLPSDRFSAERPEGSISTLTIQRTEQRDSAMYRCASSQGTSGTDTQYFGPGTRLTVL.

V gene TRBV20-1 combines with J gene TRBJ2-3; the D is unclear. The CDR3 is 9 residues long. The germline gives CDR1 DFQATT, CDR2 SNEGSKA (reference sequence). CDR3 sequence: CKAPDTQYF. CDR3 coding DNA: TGCAAAGCCCCAGATACGCAGTATTTT.

V is TRBV6-5 and J is TRBJ1-1; D not certain. The CDR3 length is 14 residues. V was trimmed by 2 bases and J by 1 base, leaving 8 bases between them. The germline V gene has CDR1 MNHEY and CDR2 SVGAGI. CDR3 in DNA: TGTGCCAGCAGTTACGCACCGACGAACACTGAAGCTTTCTTT. It codes for CASSYAPTNTEAFF.

V gene TRBV5-1 combines with J gene TRBJ2-1; D not resolved. The CDR3 is 14 residues long. From germline, CDR1 is SGHRS and CDR2 YFSETQ. With 0 bases removed from V and 4 bases from J, the gap between germline ends came to 8 bases. The CDR3 loop is CASSLDPQYNEQFF. The CDR3 DNA reads TGCGCCAGCAGCTTGGATCCCCAGTACAATGAGCAGTTCTTC. The complete variable domain, with remaining parts taken from reference TRBV5-1 and TRBJ2-1, reads KAGVTQTPRYLIKTRGQQVTLSCSPISGHRSVSWYQQTPGQGLQFLFEYFSETQRNKGNFPGRFSGRQFSNSRSEMNVSTLELGDSALYLCASSLDPQYNEQFFGPGTRLTVL.

The table lists this clone with a count of one. This sample includes further DNA sequences coding for the same CDR3. The V and J genes are TRBV7-2 and TRBJ2-7; either TRBD1 or TRBD2 may fit D (5 bases each). This CDR3 spans 14 amino acids. Trimming left V 3 bases short and J 0 bases short, with 9 bases between. Germline values: CDR1 SGHTA, CDR2 FQGNSA. CDR3: CASSLGRASYEQYF. The CDR3 DNA reads TGTGCCAGCAGCTTGGGGCGGGCCTCCTACGAGCAGTACTTC.

The V call is TRBV30, the J call TRBJ1-4; 8 bases map to TRBD1. The CDR3 has 12 residues. Trimming cost V 8 bases and J 5 bases; bases outside gene matches: 4. Germline CDR1 and CDR2: GTSNPN and SVGIG (reference sequence). The chain's CDR3 is CATGTGNEKLFF. The CDR3 DNA sequence: TGTGCCACCGGGACAGGCAATGAAAAACTGTTTTTT.

V is TRBV12-5 and J is TRBJ1-6, with TRBD1 identical over 7 bases. V lost 9 bases to trimming and J lost 4 bases; unmatched junction nucleotides: 9. CDR3 length equals 15 residues. CDR1 is LGHNT and CDR2 is FRNRAP in the germline V gene. CDR3 residues: CASAAGQTYNSPLHF. The CDR3, as DNA: TGTGCTAGCGCGGCGGGACAGACATATAATTCACCCCTCCACTTT.

This clone turned up a few times. The chain uses TRBV7-9 and TRBJ2-7, with a weak D call TRBD2 (5 bases). Germline CDR1 reads SEHNR; CDR2 reads FQNEAQ (reference sequence). Deletions cut 5 bases from V and 2 bases from J, with 13 bases between. The CDR3 is made up of 14 amino acids. CDR3 bases: TGTGCCAGCAGCCGGACTTGGGCCCCCTACGAGCAGTACTTC. Translating it yields CASSRTWAPYEQYF.

V is TRBV5-1 and J is TRBJ2-5; maybe TRBD1 (5 bases). The V end was cut by 4 bases, the J end by 4 bases, with 17 bases between. Per germline, CDR1 SGHRS and CDR2 YFSETQ. The CDR3 length is 15 residues. The CDR3 reads CASSRGGQGAETQYF. CDR3 sequence (DNA): TGCGCCAGCAGCCGTGGTGGCCAAGGGGCAGAGACCCAGTACTTC. The variable domain in full, completed from reference TRBV5-1 and TRBJ2-5, reads KAGVTQTPRYLIKTRGQQVTLSCSPISGHRSVSWYQQTPGQGLQFLFEYFSETQRNKGNFPGRFSGRQFSNSRSEMNVSTLELGDSALYLCASSRGGQGAETQYFGPGTRLLVL.

This clone was detected only once. As DNA, the CDR3 is TGCGCCAGCAGCATCGGACTAGCGGGAGGGCCCACCGAGACCCAGTACTTC. Translating it yields CASSIGLAGGPTETQYF. This chain links TRBV5-1 with TRBJ2-5; 15 positions agree with TRBD2. Losses at the gene ends were 4 bases for V and 5 bases for J; bases not matched to a gene: 9. Germline V gives CDR1 SGHRS, CDR2 YFSETQ. This CDR3 is 17 amino acids long.

This sequence joins TRBV2 and TRBJ2-5; D tentatively fits TRBD1 or TRBD2 (6 bases each). V lost 11 bases to trimming and J lost 2 bases, with 30 bases between them. The CDR3 spans 18 residues. Germline V lookup: CDR1 SNHLY, CDR2 FYNNEI. The CDR3 sequence: CAAARGELAGALQETQYF. The CDR3 nucleotides read TGTGCCGCAGCAAGGGGGGAGTTGGCCGGGGCGTTACAAGAGACCCAGTACTTC.

This chain links TRBV9 with TRBJ2-1; 16 nucleotides align to TRBD2. The CDR3 totals 21 residues. Germline V lookup: CDR1 SGDLS, CDR2 YYNGEE. V was clipped by 2 bases and J by 13 bases; unmatched bases: 24. CDR3 sequence reads: CASSVSSDLYTGTSGRAVQFF. The DNA of the CDR3 is TGTGCCAGCAGCGTTTCATCAGACTTGTACACCGGGACTAGCGGGAGGGCCGTCCAGTTCTTC.

This rearrangement joins TRBV7-2 to TRBJ2-5, with D perhaps matching TRBD2 (6 bases). The CDR3 totals 14 residues. Germline CDR1 SGHTA, CDR2 FQGNSA. Trimming stripped 2 bases from V and 5 bases from J, with 12 bases between. The CDR3 spells CASSLNAGTETQYF. The CDR3 nucleotides read TGTGCCAGCAGCTTAAACGCGGGGACCGAGACCCAGTACTTC.

The CDR3 DNA follows: TGTGCCTGGAGTAGTACCGGATTCTATAGCAATCAGCCCCAGCATTTT. This gives the protein CAWSSTGFYSNQPQHF. The V and J genes are TRBV30 and TRBJ1-5, with D uncertain. This CDR3 has 16 residues. Trimming cost V 2 bases and J 0 bases, with 14 bases left between them. The germline V gene encodes CDR1 GTSNPN and CDR2 SVGIG (reference sequence). The full variable domain, completed using reference TRBV30 and TRBJ1-5, is SQTIHQWPATLVQPVGSPLSLECTVEGTSNPNLYWYRQAAGRGLQLLFYSVGIGQISSEVPQNLSASRPQDRQFILSSKKLLLSDSGFYLCAWSSTGFYSNQPQHFGDGTRLSIL.

This clone was counted only a few times. The gene calls are TRBV6-5 and TRBJ2-2; 7 bases are shared with TRBD2. The CDR3 spans 15 residues. Losses at the gene ends were 2 bases for V and 1 base for J; bases not matched to a gene: 1. The V gene's germline CDR1 is MNHEY and CDR2 SVGAGI. The CDR3 DNA sequence: TGTGCCAGCAGTTACGCTAGCGGGAACACCGGGGAGCTGTTTTTT. Translation gives CASSYASGNTGELFF.

On this clone: Germline is not matched at one junction end, which may reflect a read error. Different DNA sequences within this sample yield the same CDR3. The chain links TRBV7-7 to TRBJ2-1, with 9 nucleotides matching TRBD2. CDR1 is SSHAT and CDR2 is FNYEAQ in the germline V gene (reference sequence). CDR3 length: 15 residues. For the CDR3, the DNA is TGTGCTAGCAGCTTAGGGCTAGCGGGGTACAATGAGCAGTTCTTC. Translation gives CASSLGLAGYNEQFF.